The entry that follows covers one T cell receptor (beta chain) sequence. Antigen: not known. CDR1 and CDR2 (germline): GTSNPN, SVGIG (reference sequence). Trimming at V came to 3 bases and at J to 2 bases, leaving 5 bases not matched to a gene. CDR3 length: 15 amino acids. This sample is part of a study of cytomegalovirus exposure and HLA in healthy donors. Whole-study results and caveats: Compared with the roughly 670-donor mean, an Asian-associated ancestry cluster reportedly had fewer N-insertions, according to a later analysis.

PCR involved 60 Vbeta and 13 Jbeta primers. TCRdb keeps only in-frame clones here, not all; method: immunoSEQ multiplex PCR. The sample carries 100,000 to 150,000 clones, roughly 80% recorded once. Donors sampled were nominally healthy, though unrecorded immune exposures were likely. This TCR came from a boy aged 10-17 years in good health and CMV-seronegative. The V and J genes are TRBV30 and TRBJ2-1; 9 nucleotides agree with TRBD2. The specimen was PBMCs. The CDR3 loop is CAWRGRGRAYNEQFF. For the CDR3, the DNA is TGTGCCTGGAGGGGACGCGGGAGGGCCTACAATGAGCAGTTCTTC.